The 15 T cell receptor beta chains in this list originate from one sample, sequenced in a study of cytomegalovirus exposure and HLA in healthy donors. PCR employed 60 Vbeta and 13 Jbeta primers. Method: immunoSEQ multiplex PCR; TCRdb's copy keeps in-frame clones and lacks some. Altogether over 100,000 clones are present, around 63% being singletons, with the ten largest covering 4.8%. The sample was PBMCs. These receptors all come from a human donor in good health.

The chain is built from TRBV2 and TRBJ2-1; 7 bases match TRBD2. V gave up 3 bases and J gave up 4 bases; unmatched junction bases: 0. CDR1 is SNHLY and CDR2 is FYNNEI in the germline V gene. The CDR3 loop spans 13 amino acids. This CDR3 reads CASSDGRYNEQFF. In DNA, the CDR3 is TGTGCCAGCAGTGACGGGAGGTACAATGAGCAGTTCTTC.

The rearrangement links TRBV7-2 to TRBJ2-3; 10 nucleotides line up with TRBD2. The CDR3 has 17 amino acids. The germline CDR1 and CDR2 sequences are SGHTA and FQGNSA. V gave up 1 base and J gave up 5 bases; unmatched junction bases: 9. The CDR3 DNA reads as TGTGCCAGCAGCTTAGGGGCTAGCGGGAGTACGATAGATACGCAGTATTTT. Residues: CASSLGASGSTIDTQYF.

This clone was seen more than once but under ten times. This chain joins TRBV7-9 and TRBJ2-3, with no clear D. Trimming took off 2 bases at V and 4 bases at J, with 7 bases between the two ends. The CDR3 has 13 residues. CDR1 is SEHNR and CDR2 is FQNEAQ in the germline V gene (reference sequence). In DNA, the CDR3 is TGTGCCAGCAGCTTATTAGTCTCAGATACGCAGTATTTT. As protein: CASSLLVSDTQYF.

V is TRBV19 and J is TRBJ1-1, with 12 bases aligning to TRBD1. V gave up 6 bases and J gave up 3 bases; unmatched junction bases: 11. CDR1 is LNHDA and CDR2 is SQIVND in the germline V gene (reference sequence). This CDR3 is built from 17 residues. The CDR3 loop reads CASRSNPGQGADTEAFF. In DNA, the CDR3 is TGTGCCAGTAGATCAAACCCGGGACAGGGGGCGGACACTGAAGCTTTCTTT.

The rearrangement joins TRBV5-4 to TRBJ2-7; 12 bases are a match to TRBD2. V dropped 3 bases and J dropped 2; count of bases not matched to a gene: 3. The CDR3 is 15 residues long. The germline V gene encodes CDR1 SGHNT and CDR2 YYREEE (reference sequence). The DNA for the CDR3 is TGTGCCAGCAGCTCCGGACTAGCGGGGACCTACGAGCAGTACTTC. This gives the protein CASSSGLAGTYEQYF.

This clone turned up a few times. The rearrangement joins TRBV10-3 to TRBJ2-3; TRBD1 agrees at 7 bases. The CDR3 runs 16 residues. The V gene's germline CDR1 is ENHRY and CDR2 SYGVKD. V lost 6 bases to trimming and J lost 0 bases; unmatched junction nucleotides: 9. CDR3 DNA sequence: TGTGCCATCAGCGCTGGGACAGCTACTAGCACAGATACGCAGTATTTT. Protein product: CAISAGTATSTDTQYF.

The CDR3 spells CASSQGRGLVGGEQFF. CDR3 coding DNA: TGTGCCAGCAGCCAGGGACGGGGACTAGTTGGGGGTGAGCAGTTCTTC. This chain links TRBV7-8 with TRBJ2-1, with 8 positions matching TRBD2. The CDR3 loop spans 16 amino acids. Germline CDR1 is SGHVS and CDR2 is FQNEAQ. Unmatched junction bases numbered 15, after V lost 5 bases and J lost 9 bases.

The rearrangement uses TRBV11-2 and TRBJ2-3; 9 bases agree with TRBD1. Trimming cost V 5 bases and J 4 bases; bases outside gene matches: 7. Germline CDR1 SGHAT, CDR2 FQNNGV. This CDR3 has 15 amino acids. The DNA of the CDR3 is TGTGCCAGCAGCACCCGGGGACAGGGAGCAGATACGCAGTATTTT. It specifies CASSTRGQGADTQYF.

V is TRBV5-6 and J is TRBJ2-5; TRBD1 agrees at 9 bases. V lost 4 bases and J lost 5; bases outside the gene matches: 9. The CDR3 loop spans 15 amino acids. Germline V gene lookup returns CDR1 SGHDT and CDR2 YYEEEE. CDR3 DNA: TGTGCCAGCAGCCGTGGGACAGGGTGGTGGGAGACCCAGTACTTC. This encodes CASSRGTGWWETQYF.

There are a few counts of this clone. The J gene is TRBJ2-5, the V gene TRBV5-6, with D possibly matching TRBD2 (6 bases). TRBJ2-7 matches the DNA end more closely, so the J call is doubtful. The CDR3 spans 15 residues. Looked up from germline, CDR1 is SGHDT and CDR2 is YYEEEE. The CDR3 sequence is CASSLFPGESYEQYF. CDR3 DNA: TGTGCCAGCAGCTTGTTCCCGGGAGAGTCGTACGAGCAGTACTTC.

V usage is TRBV19 and J usage is TRBJ2-3; 13 bases match TRBD2. This CDR3 spans 16 amino acids. J was trimmed by 5 bases and V by 5 bases; bases with no gene match: 7. From germline, CDR1 is LNHDA and CDR2 SQIVND (reference sequence). The CDR3 is CASSPTSGRAIDTQYF. The CDR3 nucleotides read TGTGCCAGTAGTCCCACTAGCGGGAGGGCCATAGATACGCAGTATTTT.

J is TRBJ2-7 and V is TRBV7-9, with D possibly TRBD2 on 5 matching bases. The germline V gene has CDR1 SEHNR and CDR2 FQNEAQ (reference sequence). This CDR3 contains 15 residues. V lost 3 bases, J lost 2 bases, and 14 bases lay in between. CDR3 bases: TGTGCCAGCAGCTTCATGTCAGCCGGGACCTACGAGCAGTACTTC. Translation gives CASSFMSAGTYEQYF.

V gene TRBV5-1 combines with J gene TRBJ2-3; 12 bases fit TRBD2. V dropped 4 bases and J dropped 3; count of bases not matched to a gene: 6. This CDR3 spans 16 amino acids. CDR1 and CDR2 (germline): SGHRS, YFSETQ. The CDR3 sequence: CASSPTSGRFTDTQYF. The CDR3 nucleotides are TGCGCCAGCAGCCCTACTAGCGGGAGGTTTACAGATACGCAGTATTTT.

V usage is TRBV5-4 and J usage is TRBJ2-5; D is undetermined. The J call may be faulty, since TRBJ2-7 better matches the DNA end. The CDR3 spans 13 residues. Germline CDR1 reads SGHNT; CDR2 reads YYREEE (reference sequence). The CDR3 nucleotides are TGTGCCAGCAGCTTTGACTCTGAGTACGAGCAGTACTTC. As protein: CASSFDSEYEQYF.

A remark on this clone: This same CDR3 is encoded by further DNA sequences in the sample. The chain uses TRBV28 and TRBJ2-7; 7 bases match TRBD1. After removal of 6 bases from V and 2 bases from J, the junction contained 16 bases not matched to a gene. Germline V lookup: CDR1 MDHEN, CDR2 SYDVKM. There are 17 residues in the CDR3. This CDR3 reads CASRQGLGGGRAYEQYF. The CDR3 bases are TGTGCCAGCAGACAAGGGTTAGGGGGCGGAAGAGCCTACGAGCAGTACTTC.